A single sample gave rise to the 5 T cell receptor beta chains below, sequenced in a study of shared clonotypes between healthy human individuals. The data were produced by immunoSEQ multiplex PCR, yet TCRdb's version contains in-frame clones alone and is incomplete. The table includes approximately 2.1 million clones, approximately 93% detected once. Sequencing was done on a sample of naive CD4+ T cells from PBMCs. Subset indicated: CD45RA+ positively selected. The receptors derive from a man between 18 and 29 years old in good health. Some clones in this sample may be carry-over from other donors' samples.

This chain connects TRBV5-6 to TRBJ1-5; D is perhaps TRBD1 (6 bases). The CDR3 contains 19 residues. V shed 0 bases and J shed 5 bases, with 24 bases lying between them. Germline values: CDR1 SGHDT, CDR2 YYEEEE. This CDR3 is CASSLGRDRRIRRDQPQHF. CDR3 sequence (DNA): TGTGCCAGCAGCTTGGGTCGCGACAGGAGAATTCGGAGAGATCAGCCCCAGCATTTT. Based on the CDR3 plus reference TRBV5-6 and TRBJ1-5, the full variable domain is DAGVTQSPTHLIKTRGQQVTLRCSPKSGHDTVSWYQQALGQGPQFIFQYYEEEERQRGNFPDRFSGHQFPNYSSELNVNALLLGDSALYLCASSLGRDRRIRRDQPQHFGDGTRLSIL.

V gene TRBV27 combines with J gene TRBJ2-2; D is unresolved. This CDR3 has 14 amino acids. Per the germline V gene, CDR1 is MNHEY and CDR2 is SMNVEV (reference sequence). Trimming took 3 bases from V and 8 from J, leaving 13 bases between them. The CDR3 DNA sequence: TGTGCCAGCAGTTTCTGGCAGAACTGGGGGGAGCTGTTTTTT. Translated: CASSFWQNWGELFF.

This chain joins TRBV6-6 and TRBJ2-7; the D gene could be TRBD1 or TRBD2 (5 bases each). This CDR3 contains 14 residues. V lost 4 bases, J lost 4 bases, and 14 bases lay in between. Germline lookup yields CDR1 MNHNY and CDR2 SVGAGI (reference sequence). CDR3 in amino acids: CASSFLRGAYEQYF. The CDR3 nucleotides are TGTGCCAGCAGTTTCTTGAGGGGAGCTTACGAGCAGTACTTC.

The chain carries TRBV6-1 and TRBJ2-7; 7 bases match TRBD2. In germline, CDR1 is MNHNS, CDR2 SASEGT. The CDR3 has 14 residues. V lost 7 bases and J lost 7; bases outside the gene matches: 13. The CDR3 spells CASTQTGLSQEQYF. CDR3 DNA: TGTGCCAGCACCCAAACGGGACTATCGCAAGAGCAGTACTTC.

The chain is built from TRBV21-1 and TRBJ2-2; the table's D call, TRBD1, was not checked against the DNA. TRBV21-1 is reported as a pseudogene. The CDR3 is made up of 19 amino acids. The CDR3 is CASSKRQGHRNRDTGELFF. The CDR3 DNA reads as TGTGCCAGCAGCAAACGACAGGGGCACCGAAACAGGGACACCGGGGAGCTGTTTTTT.